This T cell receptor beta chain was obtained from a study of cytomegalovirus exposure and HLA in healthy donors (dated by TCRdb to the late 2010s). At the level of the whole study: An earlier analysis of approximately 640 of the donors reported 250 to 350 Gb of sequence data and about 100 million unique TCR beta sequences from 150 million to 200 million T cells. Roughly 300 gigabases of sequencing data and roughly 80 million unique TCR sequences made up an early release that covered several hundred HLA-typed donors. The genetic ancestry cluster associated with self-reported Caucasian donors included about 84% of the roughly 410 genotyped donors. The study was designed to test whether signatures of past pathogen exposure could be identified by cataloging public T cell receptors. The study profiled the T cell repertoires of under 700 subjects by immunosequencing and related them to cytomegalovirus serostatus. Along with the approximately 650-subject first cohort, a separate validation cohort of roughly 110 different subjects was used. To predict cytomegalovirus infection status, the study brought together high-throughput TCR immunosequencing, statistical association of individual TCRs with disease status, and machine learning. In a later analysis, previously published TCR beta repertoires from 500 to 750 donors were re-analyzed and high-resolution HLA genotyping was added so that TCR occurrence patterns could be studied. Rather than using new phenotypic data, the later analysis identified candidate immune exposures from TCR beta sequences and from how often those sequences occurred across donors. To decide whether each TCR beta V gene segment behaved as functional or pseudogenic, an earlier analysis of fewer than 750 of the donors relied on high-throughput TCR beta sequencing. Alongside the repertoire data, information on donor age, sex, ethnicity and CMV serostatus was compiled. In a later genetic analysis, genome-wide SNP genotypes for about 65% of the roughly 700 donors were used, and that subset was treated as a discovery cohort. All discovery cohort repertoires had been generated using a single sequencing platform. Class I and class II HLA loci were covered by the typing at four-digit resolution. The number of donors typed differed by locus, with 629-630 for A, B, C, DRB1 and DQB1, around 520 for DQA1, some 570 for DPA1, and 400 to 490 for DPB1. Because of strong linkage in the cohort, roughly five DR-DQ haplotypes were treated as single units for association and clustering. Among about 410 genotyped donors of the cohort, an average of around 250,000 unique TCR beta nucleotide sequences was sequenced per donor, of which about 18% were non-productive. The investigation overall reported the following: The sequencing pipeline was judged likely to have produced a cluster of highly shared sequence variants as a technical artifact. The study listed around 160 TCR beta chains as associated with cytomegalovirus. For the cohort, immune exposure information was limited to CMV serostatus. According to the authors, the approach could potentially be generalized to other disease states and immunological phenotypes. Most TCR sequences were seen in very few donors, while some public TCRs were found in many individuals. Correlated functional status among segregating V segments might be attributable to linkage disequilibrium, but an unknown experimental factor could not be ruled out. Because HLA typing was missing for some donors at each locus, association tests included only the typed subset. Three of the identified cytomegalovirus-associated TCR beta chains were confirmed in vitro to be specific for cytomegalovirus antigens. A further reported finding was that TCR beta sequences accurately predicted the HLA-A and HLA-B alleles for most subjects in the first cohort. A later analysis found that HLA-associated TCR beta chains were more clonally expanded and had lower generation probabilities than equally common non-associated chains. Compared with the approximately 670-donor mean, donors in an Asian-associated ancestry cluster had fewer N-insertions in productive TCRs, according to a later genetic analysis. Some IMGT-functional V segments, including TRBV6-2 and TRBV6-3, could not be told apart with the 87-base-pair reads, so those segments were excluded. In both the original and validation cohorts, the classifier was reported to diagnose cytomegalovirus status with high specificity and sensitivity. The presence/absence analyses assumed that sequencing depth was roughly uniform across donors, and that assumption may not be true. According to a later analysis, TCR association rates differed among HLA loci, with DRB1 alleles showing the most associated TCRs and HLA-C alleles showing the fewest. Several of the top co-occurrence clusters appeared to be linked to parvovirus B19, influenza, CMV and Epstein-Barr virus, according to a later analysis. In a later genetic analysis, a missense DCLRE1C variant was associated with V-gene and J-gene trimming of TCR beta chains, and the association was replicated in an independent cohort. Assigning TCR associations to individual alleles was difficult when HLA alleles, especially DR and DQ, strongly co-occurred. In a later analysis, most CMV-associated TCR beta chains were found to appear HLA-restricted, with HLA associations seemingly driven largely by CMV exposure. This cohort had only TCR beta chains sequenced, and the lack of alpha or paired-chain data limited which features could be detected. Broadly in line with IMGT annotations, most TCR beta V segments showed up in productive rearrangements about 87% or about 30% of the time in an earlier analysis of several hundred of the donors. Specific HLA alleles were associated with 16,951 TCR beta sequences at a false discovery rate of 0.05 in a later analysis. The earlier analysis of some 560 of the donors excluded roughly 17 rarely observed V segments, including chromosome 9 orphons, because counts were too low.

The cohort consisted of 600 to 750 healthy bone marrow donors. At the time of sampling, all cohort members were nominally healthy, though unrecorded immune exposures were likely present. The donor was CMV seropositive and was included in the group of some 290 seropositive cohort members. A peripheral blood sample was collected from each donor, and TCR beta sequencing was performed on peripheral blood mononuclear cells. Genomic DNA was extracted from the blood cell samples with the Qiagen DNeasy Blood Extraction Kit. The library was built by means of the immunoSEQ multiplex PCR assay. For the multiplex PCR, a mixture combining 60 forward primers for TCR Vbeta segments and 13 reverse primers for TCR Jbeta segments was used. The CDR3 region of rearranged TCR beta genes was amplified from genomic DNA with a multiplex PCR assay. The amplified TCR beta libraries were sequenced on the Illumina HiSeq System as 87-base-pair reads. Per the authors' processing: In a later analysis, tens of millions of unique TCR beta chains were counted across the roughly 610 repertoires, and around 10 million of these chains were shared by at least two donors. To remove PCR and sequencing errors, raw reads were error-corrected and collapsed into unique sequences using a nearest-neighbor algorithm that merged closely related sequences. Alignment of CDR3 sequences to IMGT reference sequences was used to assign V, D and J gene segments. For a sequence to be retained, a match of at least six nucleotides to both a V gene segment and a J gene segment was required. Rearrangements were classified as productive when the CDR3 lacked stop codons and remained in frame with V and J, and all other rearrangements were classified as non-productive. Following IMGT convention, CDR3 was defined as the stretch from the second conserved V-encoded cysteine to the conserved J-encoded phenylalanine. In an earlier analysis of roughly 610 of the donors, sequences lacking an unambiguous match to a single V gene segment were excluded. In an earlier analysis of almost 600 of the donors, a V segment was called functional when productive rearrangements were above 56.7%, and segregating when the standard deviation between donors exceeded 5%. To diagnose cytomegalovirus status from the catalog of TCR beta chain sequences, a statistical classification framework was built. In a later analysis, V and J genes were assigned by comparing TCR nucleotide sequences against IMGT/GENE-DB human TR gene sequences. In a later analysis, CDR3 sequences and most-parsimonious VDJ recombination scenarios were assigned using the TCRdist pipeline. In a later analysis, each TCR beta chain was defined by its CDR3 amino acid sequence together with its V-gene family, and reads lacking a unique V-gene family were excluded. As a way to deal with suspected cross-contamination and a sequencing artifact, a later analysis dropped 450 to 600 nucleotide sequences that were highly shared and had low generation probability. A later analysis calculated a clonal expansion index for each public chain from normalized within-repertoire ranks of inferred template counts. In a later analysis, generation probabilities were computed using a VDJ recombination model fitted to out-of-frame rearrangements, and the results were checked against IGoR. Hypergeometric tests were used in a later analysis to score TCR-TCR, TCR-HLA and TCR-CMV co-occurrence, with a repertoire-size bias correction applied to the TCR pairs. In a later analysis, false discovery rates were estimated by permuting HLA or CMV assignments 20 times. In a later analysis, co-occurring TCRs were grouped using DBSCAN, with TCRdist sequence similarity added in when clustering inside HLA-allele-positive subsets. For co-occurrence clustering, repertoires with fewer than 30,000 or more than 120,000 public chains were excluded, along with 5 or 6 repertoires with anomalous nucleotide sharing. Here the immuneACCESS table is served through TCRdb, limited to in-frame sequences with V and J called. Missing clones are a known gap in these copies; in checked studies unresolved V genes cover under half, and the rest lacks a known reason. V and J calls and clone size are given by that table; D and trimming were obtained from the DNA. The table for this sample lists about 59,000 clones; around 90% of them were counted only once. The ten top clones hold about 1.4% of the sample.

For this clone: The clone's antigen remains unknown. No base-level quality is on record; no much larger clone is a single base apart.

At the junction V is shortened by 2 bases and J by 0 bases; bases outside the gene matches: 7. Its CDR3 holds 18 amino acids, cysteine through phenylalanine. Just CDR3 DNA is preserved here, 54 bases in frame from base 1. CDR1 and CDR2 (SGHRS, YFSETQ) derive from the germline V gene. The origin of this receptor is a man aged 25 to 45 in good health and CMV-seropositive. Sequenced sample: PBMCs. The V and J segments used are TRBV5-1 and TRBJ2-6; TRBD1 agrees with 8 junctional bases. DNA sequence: TGCGCCAGCAGCTTAAGGACAGGGAGGACCTCTGGGGCCAACGTCCTGACTTTC. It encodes CASSLRTGRTSGANVLTF.